The clone carrying this T cell receptor (beta chain) was seen a few times. CDR3 length equals 13 residues. Trimming took 6 bases from V and 9 from J, leaving 21 bases between them. Looked up from germline, CDR1 is GTSNPN and CDR2 is SVGIG (reference sequence). MiXCR was run by TCRdb on the RT-PCR reads, yielding one entry per CDR3 protein. The table includes roughly 710,000 distinct CDR3 sequences, 14% detected once. The sample originates from a study of response to subunit inactivated influenza vaccine. The clonotype comes from a man aged 50-60 years who received an inactivated influenza vaccine. The starting material was PBMCs from blood, obtained roughly 2 weeks before vaccination. The gene calls are TRBV30 and TRBJ2-7; no definite D call. The chain's CDR3 is CACQTGENFWQYF. The CDR3 DNA is TGTGCCTGCCAGACGGGCGAGAACTTTTGGCAGTACTTC.